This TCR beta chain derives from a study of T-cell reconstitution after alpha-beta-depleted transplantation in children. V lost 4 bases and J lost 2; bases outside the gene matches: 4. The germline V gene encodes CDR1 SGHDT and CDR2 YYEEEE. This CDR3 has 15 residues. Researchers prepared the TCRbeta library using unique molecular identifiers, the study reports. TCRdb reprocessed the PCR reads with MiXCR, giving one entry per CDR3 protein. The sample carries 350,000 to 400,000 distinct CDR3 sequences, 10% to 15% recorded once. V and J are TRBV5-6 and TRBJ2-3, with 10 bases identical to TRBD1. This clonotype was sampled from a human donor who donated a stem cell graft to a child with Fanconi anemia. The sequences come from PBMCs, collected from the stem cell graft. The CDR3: CASSPGTGDTDTQYF. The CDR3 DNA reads TGTGCCAGCAGCCCCGGGACAGGGGACACAGATACGCAGTATTTT.